This T cell receptor beta chain was documented in a study of T cell changes during pregnancy in multiple sclerosis. Assay used: immunoSEQ multiplex PCR; TCRdb lists only in-frame clones, some missing. Of about 50,000 clones listed, around 94% are singletons. Source: CD4+ T cells from peripheral blood mononuclear cells, taken in the third trimester of pregnancy. This TCR was sampled from a female donor with multiple sclerosis, enrolled in a pregnancy study.

The CDR3 region has the DNA TGTGCCAGCACCTATAGCGGAAATGAAAAACTGTTTTTT. The encoded protein is CASTYSGNEKLFF. The V and J genes are TRBV7-9 and TRBJ1-4; D unclear. V gave up 7 bases and J gave up 5 bases, with 11 bases separating them. From germline, CDR1 is SEHNR and CDR2 FQNEAQ (reference sequence). The CDR3 loop spans 13 amino acids.